These 31 T cell receptor beta chains were all obtained from the same sample, sequenced in a study of shared clonotypes between healthy human individuals. TCRdb keeps only in-frame clones here, not all; method: immunoSEQ multiplex PCR. This table holds 800,000 or so clones, 96% found once. Terminally differentiated effector memory CD45RA+ cells were excluded from the naive CD8 cells, which were CD45RO-negative and positively selected for CCR7. Sequencing was performed on naive CD8+ T cells sorted from blood. The receptors here all came from a man aged 25 to 45 in good health.

The chain recombines TRBV27 with TRBJ2-1; 7 nucleotides line up with TRBD2. CDR3 length equals 16 residues. CDR1 is MNHEY, CDR2 SMNVEV, per germline (reference sequence). V lost 2 bases to trimming and J lost 3 bases; unmatched junction nucleotides: 7. CDR3 in amino acids: CASSLVAGEGYNEQFF. CDR3 bases: TGTGCCAGCAGTTTAGTGGCGGGAGAGGGCTACAATGAGCAGTTCTTC.

The chain has TRBV27 and TRBJ1-4, with a possible D match to TRBD1 (5 bases). The CDR3 length is 14 residues. The germline CDR1 and CDR2 sequences are MNHEY and SMNVEV (reference sequence). V shed 6 bases and J shed 5 bases, with 13 bases lying between them. The CDR3 DNA is TGTGCCAGCAGATCGGGACTGGTGAATGAAAAACTGTTTTTT. Protein product: CASRSGLVNEKLFF.

This rearrangement joins TRBV11-2 to TRBJ2-2; unclear D gene. The CDR3 is 15 amino acids. The V end lost 1 base, the J end lost 3 bases, and 9 bases lay between the germline ends. Germline values: CDR1 SGHAT, CDR2 FQNNGV. The CDR3 loop reads CASSLAAEYTGELFF. The CDR3 DNA follows: TGTGCCAGCAGCTTAGCGGCAGAATACACCGGGGAGCTGTTTTTT.

This clone has just one count. The rearrangement uses TRBV7-6 and TRBJ2-1; 13 bases line up with TRBD2. The trim removed 5 bases at V and 8 bases at J, leaving 15 bases unmatched. This CDR3 comprises 18 residues. CDR1 is SGHVS, CDR2 FNYEAQ, per germline. Here the CDR3 reads CASSRRPDRTSGSHEQFF. For the CDR3, the DNA is TGTGCCAGCAGCCGGCGGCCAGACCGGACTAGCGGGAGCCATGAGCAGTTCTTC.

This chain links TRBV28 with TRBJ2-7; the D is unclear. The CDR3 is 15 amino acids. V was clipped by 6 bases and J by 5 bases, with 20 bases between them. CDR1 and CDR2 (germline): MDHEN, SYDVKM. The CDR3 spells CASSFLRALGHEQYF. CDR3 coding DNA: TGTGCCAGCAGCTTTTTGCGTGCTCTTGGCCACGAGCAGTACTTC.

This chain connects TRBV15 to TRBJ1-4; 9 positions agree with TRBD1. Germline V gene lookup returns CDR1 LNHNV and CDR2 YYDKDF (reference sequence). V gave up 4 bases and J gave up 5 bases; unmatched junction bases: 8. The length of the CDR3 is 16 residues. CDR3 residues: CATSILGDRENEKLFF. The CDR3 nucleotides are TGTGCCACCAGCATACTAGGGGACAGGGAGAATGAAAAACTGTTTTTT.

The V call is TRBV27, the J call TRBJ2-5; D gene unclear. CDR1 is MNHEY and CDR2 is SMNVEV in the germline V gene (reference sequence). V dropped 6 bases and J dropped 10 bases, with 18 bases sitting between them. This CDR3 contains 13 residues. CDR3 nucleotides: TGTGCCAGCAGAAACTCCACGGTATTAGGCCAGTACTTC. Protein product: CASRNSTVLGQYF.

The chain carries TRBV5-5 and TRBJ2-1; 11 nucleotides match TRBD2. Germline V gene data show CDR1 as SGHKS and CDR2 as YYEKEE (reference sequence). The V segment lost 4 bases and the J segment 3 bases; nucleotides outside the gene matches: 3. The CDR3 length is 15 residues. The CDR3 DNA is TGTGCCAGCAGCGATAGCGGGAGGGACTACAATGAGCAGTTCTTC. This encodes CASSDSGRDYNEQFF. The variable domain in full, with the rest retrieved from reference TRBV5-5 and TRBJ2-1, is DAGVTQSPTHLIKTRGQQVTLRCSPISGHKSVSWYQQVLGQGPQFIFQYYEKEERGRGNFPDRFSARQFPNYSSELNVNALLLGDSALYLCASSDSGRDYNEQFFGPGTRLTVL.

The rearrangement links TRBV7-2 to TRBJ1-2; 9 nucleotides agree with TRBD1. The germline CDR1 and CDR2 sequences are SGHTA and FQGNSA. Losses at the gene ends were 5 bases for V and 8 bases for J; bases not matched to a gene: 6. The CDR3 is 13 residues long. The CDR3 loop reads CASSRDREDGYTF. For the CDR3, the DNA is TGTGCCAGCAGCAGGGACAGGGAGGACGGCTACACCTTC.

V usage is TRBV28 and J usage is TRBJ2-5; D is tentatively TRBD1 or TRBD2 (5 bases each). V was pared by 5 bases and J by 2 bases, with 21 bases between. CDR1 is MDHEN, CDR2 SYDVKM, per germline. This CDR3 has 17 residues. The CDR3 here is CASSITDRDLIQETQYF. CDR3 sequence (DNA): TGTGCCAGCAGTATAACAGACCGGGACCTTATACAAGAGACCCAGTACTTC.

As for this clone: Other nucleotide sequences from this sample produce the same CDR3. This chain connects TRBV27 to TRBJ2-7; a possible D gene is TRBD2 (6 bases). CDR1 and CDR2 (germline): MNHEY, SMNVEV (reference sequence). The CDR3 has 13 amino acids. Trimming removed 5 bases from V and 0 bases from J, with 8 bases in between. CDR3 amino acids: CASSPGSSYEQYF. The CDR3 coding sequence is TGTGCCAGCAGTCCCGGGAGCTCCTACGAGCAGTACTTC.

The chain uses TRBV16 and TRBJ2-7; a weak D match, TRBD1 (6 bases). V lost 1 base to trimming and J lost 2 bases, with 12 bases between them. Germline loops: CDR1 KGHSY, CDR2 FQNENV. CDR3 length equals 15 residues. The CDR3 loop reads CASSQFMDRAYEQYF. The CDR3 DNA reads as TGTGCCAGCAGCCAATTTATGGACAGAGCCTACGAGCAGTACTTC.

On this clone itself: The sample contains more than one DNA sequence encoding this CDR3. The chain links TRBV29-1 to TRBJ1-1; no reliable D call. CDR3 length: 12 amino acids. Germline V gene data show CDR1 as SQVTM and CDR2 as ANQGSEA. The V end was cut by 0 bases, the J end by 4 bases, with 6 bases between. In DNA, the CDR3 is TGCAGCGTTGAAGATGGTGGCACTGAAGCTTTCTTT. This sequence encodes CSVEDGGTEAFF.

The chain uses TRBV7-9 and TRBJ2-1; tentatively, D is TRBD2 (5 bases). V was clipped by 0 bases and J by 8 bases, with 14 bases between them. Per germline, CDR1 SEHNR and CDR2 FQNEAQ (reference sequence). The CDR3 spans 15 residues. The CDR3 sequence: CASSLARSSSHEQFF. CDR3 sequence (DNA): TGTGCCAGCAGCTTAGCGCGTTCTAGCTCGCATGAGCAGTTCTTC. The complete variable domain, with remaining parts taken from reference TRBV7-9 and TRBJ2-1, reads DTGVSQNPRHKITKRGQNVTFRCDPISEHNRLYWYRQTLGQGPEFLTYFQNEAQLEKSRLLSDRFSAERPKGSFSTLEIQRTEQGDSAMYLCASSLARSSSHEQFFGPGTRLTVL.

The chain couples TRBV5-1 to TRBJ1-4; D not resolved. The CDR3 is made up of 17 amino acids. Germline V gives CDR1 SGHRS, CDR2 YFSETQ. The V gene lost 2 bases and the J gene lost 3 bases, with 17 bases spanning the gap. CDR3 nucleotide sequence: TGCGCCAGCAGCTTTAATGGTTGGACTGAATCTAATGAAAAACTGTTTTTT. Encoded protein: CASSFNGWTESNEKLFF.

Regarding this clone: At the DNA level, this CDR3 is encoded by other sequences in the same sample as well. This chain links TRBV5-1 with TRBJ2-7; the D gene is possibly TRBD2 (5 bases). V was shortened by 4 bases and J by 0 bases, with 11 bases between the two germline ends. The germline V gene encodes CDR1 SGHRS and CDR2 YFSETQ. The CDR3 contains 14 residues. The CDR3 loop is CASSPGTVSYEQYF. CDR3 DNA: TGCGCCAGCAGCCCGGGAACAGTCTCCTACGAGCAGTACTTC.

V gene TRBV7-6 combines with J gene TRBJ2-3; 12 bases match TRBD2. Germline lookup yields CDR1 SGHVS and CDR2 FNYEAQ. J lost 2 bases, V lost 5 bases, and 5 bases had no gene match. The CDR3 sequence is 16 residues long. The CDR3 spells CASSPTSGSNTDTQYF. The CDR3 region has the DNA TGTGCCAGCAGCCCGACTAGCGGGAGTAACACAGATACGCAGTATTTT.

The CDR3 coding sequence is TGTGCCACCCGGACTCCCAATGAGCAGTTCTTC. Protein product: CATRTPNEQFF. J is TRBJ2-1 and V is TRBV2; weak D call: TRBD2 (5 bases). V lost 10 bases and J lost 6, with 10 bases in between. Looked up from germline, CDR1 is SNHLY and CDR2 is FYNNEI. The CDR3 has 11 residues.

The chain employs TRBV9 and TRBJ1-1; 9 bases fit TRBD1. Trimming at V came to 3 bases and at J to 4 bases, leaving 4 bases not matched to a gene. The CDR3 totals 14 residues. Germline V gives CDR1 SGDLS, CDR2 YYNGEE. CDR3 coding DNA: TGTGCCAGCAGCGCGGGACAGGGAATCACTGAAGCTTTCTTT. Amino acids: CASSAGQGITEAFF.

The J gene is TRBJ2-1, the V gene TRBV9; 7 positions agree with TRBD2. This CDR3 comprises 16 residues. Germline CDR1 reads SGDLS; CDR2 reads YYNGEE. V lost 3 bases and J lost 6; bases outside the gene matches: 12. The CDR3 region is CASSARRAGDPNEQFF. The CDR3 nucleotides read TGTGCCAGCAGCGCAAGAAGGGCGGGAGATCCCAATGAGCAGTTCTTC.

The CDR3 DNA reads TGCAGCGTTGATCTTGGGCAGGGGATAGAGACCCAGTACTTC. It specifies CSVDLGQGIETQYF. The gene calls are TRBV29-1 and TRBJ2-5, with a weak D call TRBD1 (6 bases). CDR1 and CDR2 (germline): SQVTM, ANQGSEA. Trimming left V 3 bases short and J 4 bases short, with 15 bases between. The CDR3 is made up of 14 amino acids.

This chain links TRBV4-1 with TRBJ2-1, with a possible D match to TRBD2 (6 bases). This CDR3 is 13 amino acids long. V was cut by 1 base and J by 6 bases, with 7 bases left in between. Germline CDR1 and CDR2: MGHRA and YSYEKL. The CDR3 nucleotides read TGCGCCAGCAGCCAAGGACTAGGCAATGAGCAGTTCTTC. It encodes CASSQGLGNEQFF.

CDR3 nucleotide sequence: TGCAGTCATCGAAATTGGGCCTCTGAAGCTTTCTTT. Amino acids: CSHRNWASEAFF. The chain employs TRBV29-1 and TRBJ1-1; D gene ambiguous. The V gene's germline CDR1 is SQVTM and CDR2 ANQGSEA. This CDR3 region has 12 residues.

The V call is TRBV5-5, the J call TRBJ2-1; 11 nucleotides line up with TRBD2. Germline CDR1 SGHKS, CDR2 YYEKEE (reference sequence). The J segment lost 12 bases and the V segment lost 0 bases, leaving 8 bases of the junction unmatched. This CDR3 is built from 15 residues. The CDR3 DNA reads TGTGCCAGCAGCTTGGAGACTAGCGGGAAACGGGGGCAGTTCTTC. Protein: CASSLETSGKRGQFF.

The V gene is TRBV5-1, the J gene TRBJ2-3, with 10 bases aligning to TRBD2. V shed 3 bases and J 0 bases; nucleotides not matched to a gene: 10. Germline V gene sequence: CDR1 SGHRS, CDR2 YFSETQ. The CDR3 loop spans 18 amino acids. DNA for the CDR3: TGCGCCAGCAGCTCTTTGGTAATTAGCGGGAGGAGCACAGATACGCAGTATTTT. Protein sequence: CASSSLVISGRSTDTQYF.

The CDR3 is CASSTQGAGQPQHF. CDR3 DNA sequence: TGTGCCAGCAGCACACAGGGGGCGGGACAGCCCCAGCATTTT. This rearrangement joins TRBV9 to TRBJ1-5; the match to TRBD1 covers 9 bases. Germline trimming cut 4 bases from V and 7 bases from J; bases unmatched to any gene: 6. Germline V CDR1 and CDR2: SGDLS, YYNGEE. The CDR3 runs to 14 residues.

V usage is TRBV7-9 and J usage is TRBJ2-2, with D possibly matching TRBD1 (6 bases). The V and J ends lost 4 bases and 5 bases respectively, with 11 bases between them. The CDR3 has 14 residues. Per germline, CDR1 SEHNR and CDR2 FQNEAQ (reference sequence). The CDR3 sequence is CASSWKDSTGELFF. The CDR3 nucleotides are TGTGCCAGCAGCTGGAAGGACAGTACCGGGGAGCTGTTTTTT.

V is TRBV2 and J is TRBJ1-1; TRBD1 agrees at 8 bases. CDR1 and CDR2 (germline): SNHLY, FYNNEI. This CDR3 has 13 residues. Losses at the gene ends were 5 bases for V and 4 bases for J; bases not matched to a gene: 3. CDR3 nucleotide sequence: TGTGCCAGCAGTCGGACAGGGACCACTGAAGCTTTCTTT. It yields the protein CASSRTGTTEAFF.

V gene TRBV28 combines with J gene TRBJ1-4; 9 bases line up with TRBD1. The germline CDR1 and CDR2 sequences are MDHEN and SYDVKM. V dropped 3 bases and J dropped 6; count of bases not matched to a gene: 5. This CDR3 is built from 15 residues. CDR3 loop: CASSFLGQGYEKLFF. The CDR3 nucleotides read TGTGCCAGCAGTTTTCTGGGACAGGGATATGAAAAACTGTTTTTT.

V and J are TRBV5-6 and TRBJ2-7; 12 bases fit TRBD2. J lost 4 bases, V lost 3 bases, and 5 bases had no gene match. The germline V gene encodes CDR1 SGHDT and CDR2 YYEEEE. This CDR3 spans 15 amino acids. CDR3 residues: CASSSPSGRAYEQYF. In DNA form, the CDR3 reads TGTGCCAGCAGCTCCCCTAGCGGGAGGGCTTACGAGCAGTACTTC.

This chain uses TRBV11-2 with TRBJ2-7; no clear D. Trimming cost V 0 bases and J 3 bases, with 9 bases left between them. There are 14 residues in the CDR3. CDR1 is SGHAT, CDR2 FQNNGV, per germline. In DNA form, the CDR3 reads TGTGCCAGCAGCTTAGAGCCCGTCCTCTACGAGCAGTACTTC. Encoded protein: CASSLEPVLYEQYF.